Sequencing of this T cell receptor (beta chain) was carried out in a study of identical twins. TCRdb itself ran the 5' RACE reads through MiXCR, one entry per CDR3 protein. This table holds roughly 280,000 distinct CDR3 sequences, roughly 10% found once. Remarks on this clonotype: Its antigen is unidentified.

Every sampled donor was Caucasian and healthy. Study-wide findings and caveats: Its conclusions, products of cross-sectional statistical analysis, did not come from following the same donors.

Unmatched junction bases numbered 13, after V lost 6 bases and J lost 7 bases. This CDR3 has 14 residues. Germline values: CDR1 DFQATT, CDR2 SNEGSKA (reference sequence). This same sample was also taken into another study, of yellow fever vaccine responses in identical twins.

This sequence originates from a woman aged 18-29 years in good health. The sample taken for sequencing was CD8+ T cells sorted from blood. The rearrangement joins TRBV20-1 to TRBJ1-2, with TRBD1 matching 8 bases. In DNA, the CDR3 is TGCAGTGCCTATGCCCCGGGACAGGCCTCTGGCTACACCTTC. Amino acids: CSAYAPGQASGYTF.